The sequence of this T cell receptor (beta chain) was determined in a study of shared clonotypes between healthy human individuals. Germline-derived CDR1 and CDR2 are SGHAT and FQNNGV. The CDR3 consists of 14 residues. V dropped 1 base and J dropped 5; count of bases not matched to a gene: 2. All of the donors resided in Nashville, Tennessee, and each was a Caucasian adult. Findings of the study overall: Generation probabilities of non-shared clonotypes were lower (relative to those shared by all four donors). The represented genetic and exposure-history diversity was limited by the small number of donors.

Here immunoSEQ multiplex PCR was the method, and the copy in TCRdb shows in-frame clones only, minus some. The sample consists of 2 million to 2.5 million clones, 85% to 95% of them appearing once. Concerning this clone: What it binds is unknown.

The V call is TRBV11-2, the J call TRBJ2-1, with TRBD2 identical over 7 bases. The clonotype comes from a man between 18 and 35 years old in good health. Some clones in this sample may be carry-over from other donors' samples. Sequenced: naive CD4+ T cells from PBMCs. This sample's subset: CD45RA+ positively selected. This CDR3 reads CASSLGLANNEQFF. In DNA, the CDR3 is TGTGCCAGCAGCTTAGGACTAGCCAACAATGAGCAGTTCTTC.